Shown below are 10 T cell receptor beta chains from a single sample sequenced in a study of long-term antiretroviral therapy in people with HIV. Researchers ran immunoSEQ v3.0 at survey level. Only in-frame clones appear in the TCRdb table, and some are missing; sequencing was by immunoSEQ multiplex PCR. The sample holds about 16,000 clones; 70% to 85% are singletons and the top ten take roughly 14%. Sequencing was performed on unsorted PBMCs, taken 1.5 years before starting antiretroviral therapy. These receptors were obtained from a woman aged 45-59 years with HIV.

This clone was seen more than once but under ten times. The chain carries TRBV7-9 and TRBJ2-3; 11 nucleotides align to TRBD2. The length of the CDR3 is 16 residues. Germline V gives CDR1 SEHNR, CDR2 FQNEAQ (reference sequence). V lost 5 bases, J lost 0 bases, and 4 bases stayed unmatched. This chain's CDR3 is CASSPGTSGSTDTQYF. For the CDR3, the DNA is TGTGCCAGCAGCCCCGGGACTAGCGGAAGCACAGATACGCAGTATTTT. Together with reference TRBV7-9 and TRBJ2-3, the CDR3 gives the full variable domain: DTGVSQNPRHKITKRGQNVTFRCDPISEHNRLYWYRQTLGQGPEFLTYFQNEAQLEKSRLLSDRFSAERPKGSFSTLEIQRTEQGDSAMYLCASSPGTSGSTDTQYFGPGTRLTVL.

The chain joins TRBV10-1 to TRBJ2-7; D gene unclear. CDR3 length equals 10 residues. Germline V gene lookup returns CDR1 WNHNN and CDR2 SYGVQD (reference sequence). Between the trimmed V and J ends, which lost 8 bases and 6 bases, there was a span of 8 bases. CDR3 coding DNA: TGCGCCAGCCAGTCGTCCGAGCAGTACGTC. It yields the protein CASQSSEQYV.

By its share, this clone is medium-sized. The chain uses TRBV2 and TRBJ2-7, with a weak D call TRBD2 (5 bases). The CDR3 loop spans 12 amino acids. Trimming took 4 bases from V and 4 from J, leaving 8 bases between them. Per the germline V gene, CDR1 is SNHLY and CDR2 is FYNNEI. The CDR3, as DNA: TGTGCCAGCAGTGGGCGGGTGTACGAGCAGTACGTC. It codes for CASSGRVYEQYV.

V and J are TRBV27 and TRBJ2-3, with D unclear. The CDR3 contains 15 residues. Germline CDR1 and CDR2: MNHEY and SMNVEV (reference sequence). V was pared by 5 bases and J by 0 bases, with 12 bases between. DNA for the CDR3: TGTGCCAGCAGTCCCTGGGATTTGAGCACAGATACGCAGTATTTT. Translated, it gives CASSPWDLSTDTQYF.

This chain links TRBV27 with TRBJ1-1; D not resolved. Between the trimmed V and J ends, which lost 2 bases and 7 bases, there was a span of 14 bases. The CDR3 has 14 amino acids. Per germline, CDR1 MNHEY and CDR2 SMNVEV (reference sequence). CDR3 nucleotide sequence: TGTGCCAGCAGTTTAATCCGGGGAGGGTTTGAAGCTTTCTTT. Protein product: CASSLIRGGFEAFF.

This sequence joins TRBV27 and TRBJ2-6, with D unresolved. The CDR3 is 15 residues long. Germline-derived CDR1 and CDR2 are MNHEY and SMNVEV (reference sequence). The V gene lost 8 bases and the J gene lost 0 bases, with 11 bases spanning the gap. The CDR3 sequence: CASERSYSGANVLTF. In nucleotides, the CDR3 is TGTGCCAGCGAGCGTAGCTACTCTGGGGCCAACGTCCTGACTTTC.

The gene calls are TRBV6-9 and TRBJ2-7; the match to TRBD2 covers 7 bases. The CDR3 is 11 residues long. The germline V gene has CDR1 MNHGY and CDR2 SVAAGI. With V trimmed by 8 bases and J by 4 bases, 2 bases remained unmatched. The CDR3 DNA sequence: TGTGCCAGCCCGCGGGGGTACGAGCAGTACTTC. Its translation: CASPRGYEQYF.

The chain employs TRBV5-1 and TRBJ1-1; no firm D call. The CDR3 runs to 16 residues. Deletions cut 4 bases from V and 1 base from J, with 17 bases between. From germline, CDR1 is SGHRS and CDR2 YFSETQ. CDR3 DNA sequence: TGCGCCAGCAGCATTCGGGCCGAAGACAAGAACACTGAAGCTTTCTTT. Translating gives CASSIRAEDKNTEAFF. The variable domain in full, completed from reference TRBV5-1 and TRBJ1-1, reads KAGVTQTPRYLIKTRGQQVTLSCSPISGHRSVSWYQQTPGQGLQFLFEYFSETQRNKGNFPGRFSGRQFSNSRSEMNVSTLELGDSALYLCASSIRAEDKNTEAFFGQGTRLTVV.

The rearrangement joins TRBV5-6 to TRBJ1-2; maybe TRBD1 (6 bases). Trimming shortened V by 1 base and J by 3 bases, and 10 bases separated the two germline ends. Germline values: CDR1 SGHDT, CDR2 YYEEEE. The CDR3 length is 14 residues. The CDR3 DNA reads as TGTGCCAGCAGCTTGACAGGGAGTGACTATGGCTACACCTTC. Amino acid sequence: CASSLTGSDYGYTF.

The CDR3 here is CASSYSIPSRGREAFF. CDR3 DNA: TGTGCCAGCAGTTACTCGATTCCTTCCAGGGGGCGTGAAGCTTTCTTT. This chain links TRBV6-5 with TRBJ1-1, with TRBD1 identical over 8 bases. CDR3 length equals 16 residues. V lost 0 bases and J lost 7; bases outside the gene matches: 10. From germline, CDR1 is MNHEY and CDR2 SVGAGI.